Listed below are T cell receptor beta chains from one sample, sequenced in a study of blood T cells in healthy people across ages. TCRdb independently ran MiXCR on the 5' RACE reads; one entry per CDR3 protein. The sample lists 1.5 million to 2 million distinct CDR3 sequences; approximately 40% were seen once. Sequences were obtained from blood. The receptors originated from a human donor in good health. The CDR3 runs from the conserved cysteine through the conserved F or W. D genes are given only for firm matches. Expanded clones are given a class, and other clones once, few, many or no size at all.

V	D	J	size	DNA	CDR3
TRBV6-2/TRBV6-3	-	TRBJ2-5	-	TGTGCCAGCAGCCGAAGGACCCCTCCACAGTACTTC	CASSRRTPPQYF
TRBV6-5	TRBD1	TRBJ1-6	-	TGTGCCAGCAGTTACGGGACAGAGTTCTCCTATAATTCACCCCTCCACTTT	CASSYGTEFSYNSPLHF
TRBV12-3/TRBV12-4	-	TRBJ1-2	-	TGTGCCAGCAGTTTACTACCCGGGGGGGCCTATGGCTACACCTTC	CASSLLPGGAYGYTF
TRBV29-1	TRBD1	TRBJ1-2	-	TGCAGCGTTGAAACGGACAGGGGGCATGGCTACACCTTC	CSVETDRGHGYTF
TRBV7-9	-	TRBJ2-7	few	TGTGCCAGCAGCTCGAGGCGAGGGTTGGCCGAGCAGTACTTC	CASSSRRGLAEQYF
TRBV4-1	TRBD1	TRBJ2-7	few	TGCGCCAGCAGCCAAGCCAGGGGGCGATCCTACGAGCAGTACTTC	CASSQARGRSYEQYF
TRBV9	TRBD2	TRBJ2-3	-	TGTGCCAGCAGCGAACGAAGCGGGGCTAGCACAGATACGCAGTATTTT	CASSERSGASTDTQYF
TRBV9	-	TRBJ2-7	-	TGTGCCAGCAGCTTTAACCCAGGCTACGAGCAGTACTTC	CASSFNPGYEQYF
TRBV12-3/TRBV12-4	TRBD1	TRBJ2-7	-	TGTGCCAGCAGTCCGACAGGGGGCATGTACGAGCAGTACTTC	CASSPTGGMYEQYF
TRBV6-5	-	TRBJ2-1	few	TGTGCCACCTCTAAAAGGGGGTCGGGCAATGAGCAGTTCTTC	CATSKRGSGNEQFF
TRBV4-3	-	TRBJ2-3	many	TGTGCCAGCAGCCAAGATCGGGCAACAGATACGCAGTATTTT	CASSQDRATDTQYF
TRBV7-2	TRBD1	TRBJ2-3	-	TGTGCCAGCAGGAGCAGGGGGCGCGGCACAGATACGCAGTATTTT	CASRSRGRGTDTQYF
TRBV5-5	-	TRBJ2-1	-	TGTGCCAGCACCCCAAGACCGGTACACAATGAGCAGTTCTTC	CASTPRPVHNEQFF
TRBV5-1	-	TRBJ1-2	-	TGCGCCAGCAGATACAACCGGGACAATAACTATGGCTACACCTTC	CASRYNRDNNYGYTF
TRBV15	-	TRBJ1-5	-	TGTGCCACCAGCGGAGAGGGGGTCTATAGCAATCGGCCCCAGCATTTT	CATSGEGVYSNRPQHF
TRBV12-3/TRBV12-4	TRBD1	TRBJ1-2	few	TGTGCCAGCAGTTTCGGGACAGGGGGCACGGGCTACACCTTC	CASSFGTGGTGYTF
TRBV19	TRBD1	TRBJ2-7	-	TGTGCCAGTAGTGTGGGTTGGGGGGGACAGGGCTACGAGCAGTACTTC	CASSVGWGGQGYEQYF
TRBV5-5	TRBD1	TRBJ2-7	-	TGTGCCAGCAGCCCCGGACAGGGACCTTTTGAGTCCTACGAGCAGTACTTC	CASSPGQGPFESYEQYF
TRBV5-6	-	TRBJ1-5	-	TGTGCCAGCAGCTTGGGCACGAGGGACTTTCAGCCCCAGCATTTT	CASSLGTRDFQPQHF
TRBV2	TRBD1	TRBJ1-4	-	TGTGCCAGCACCGGAGGGGGCCTGAAACTGTTTTTT	CASTGGGLKLFF
TRBV15	-	TRBJ2-1	many	TGTGCCACCAGCAGAGTACACCGGGGAAGCTCCTACAATGAGCAGTTCTTC	CATSRVHRGSSYNEQFF
TRBV20-1	-	TRBJ2-3	once	TGCAGTGCTCCCGCCGAGGAGAAGAAAGGAGATACGCAGTATTTT	CSAPAEEKKGDTQYF
TRBV7-3	-	TRBJ2-6	-	TGTGCCAGCAGCTTAAAAGGCAGGGCCGAGAGCTCTGGGGCCAACGTCCTGACTTTC	CASSLKGRAESSGANVLTF
TRBV20-1	TRBD2	TRBJ2-5	-	TGCAGTGCTACAAAGCGGGGGTATCAAGAGACCCAGTACTTC	CSATKRGYQETQYF
TRBV20-1	-	TRBJ2-5	few	TGCAGTGCTAGGGGAGAACTAGACCCCTTACAAGAGACCCAGTACTTC	CSARGELDPLQETQYF
TRBV7-3	-	TRBJ2-3	few	TGTGCCAGCAGCTTAGGGCCTATGGGGAATGTGTATACGCAGTATTTT	CASSLGPMGNVYTQYF
TRBV20-1	TRBD2	TRBJ2-1	few	TGCAGTGCTAGAGGTGATAGCGGGGGGTACAATGAGCAGTTCTTC	CSARGDSGGYNEQFF
TRBV6-2/TRBV6-3	-	TRBJ2-7	-	TGTGCCAGCAGTTACTCGGGCAGTTCCTCCTACGAGCAGTACTTC	CASSYSGSSSYEQYF
TRBV18	-	TRBJ1-2	-	TGTGCCAACACTTTTGGGGCAGCAGACTATGGCTACACCTTC	CANTFGAADYGYTF
TRBV9	-	TRBJ2-3	few	TGTGCCAGCAGCCTTGGGGCTCGTACGGGAGATACGCAGTATTTT	CASSLGARTGDTQYF
TRBV12-3/TRBV12-4	-	TRBJ1-2	few	TGTGCCAGCAGTTTAGGCTCGAAACAATTGTCTGGCTACACCTTC	CASSLGSKQLSGYTF
TRBV7-9	-	TRBJ2-5	-	TGTGCCAGCAGCTTAGGGACGCCGGCGGAGCAGTACTTC	CASSLGTPAEQYF
TRBV5-6	TRBD1	TRBJ1-1	-	TGTGCCAGCAGCCTACAACAGGGGTTTTCCACTGAAGCTTTCTTT	CASSLQQGFSTEAFF
TRBV7-8	TRBD2	TRBJ2-1	-	TGTGCCAGCAGCTTAGCGCCAGGACTAGCGGGGGGGGATTCCTACAATGAGCAGTTCTTC	CASSLAPGLAGGDSYNEQFF
TRBV7-9	-	TRBJ1-1	-	TGTGCCAGCAGCTTAGGGACAAGGATGAACACTGAAGCTTTCTTT	CASSLGTRMNTEAFF
TRBV12-3/TRBV12-4	TRBD2	TRBJ2-5	few	TGTGCCAGCAGTCCAGACCATTGGAGGGGACTAGCGGAACAAGAGACCCAGTACTTC	CASSPDHWRGLAEQETQYF
TRBV6-5	-	TRBJ1-1	-	TGTGCCAGCAGTTGCGAACCTAGTACTAACACTGAAGCTTTCTTT	CASSCEPSTNTEAFF
TRBV7-2	-	TRBJ1-2	many	TGTGCCAGCAGCCCGAACGGGTATGGCTACACCTTC	CASSPNGYGYTF
TRBV12-5	-	TRBJ2-3	-	TGTGCTAGTGGTTTGGTTCGGAGCACAGATACGCAGTATTTT	CASGLVRSTDTQYF
TRBV28	-	TRBJ1-1	once	TGTGCCAGCAGCCCTATCCGCCCGGATAACACTGAAGCTTTCTTT	CASSPIRPDNTEAFF
TRBV29-1	-	TRBJ2-5	few	TGCAGCGTTGACCAGGGGCCCCAAGAGACCCAGTACTTC	CSVDQGPQETQYF
TRBV7-3	TRBD2	TRBJ2-1	-	TGTGCCAGCAGCTTAAAGCTAGCGGGCTACAATGAGCAGTTCTTC	CASSLKLAGYNEQFF
TRBV15	TRBD1	TRBJ2-1	-	TGTGCCACCAGCAAACCGGGACAGGGGGCCAGAAAGAGCAATGAGCAGTTCTTC	CATSKPGQGARKSNEQFF
TRBV20-1	-	TRBJ1-2	-	TGCAGTGCTAGACCCACAGGGACCCCCGATGGCTACACCTTC	CSARPTGTPDGYTF
TRBV5-1	-	TRBJ1-2	few	TGCGCCAGCAGCCACGGGGAATCTATAGGCTACACCTTC	CASSHGESIGYTF
TRBV20-1	-	TRBJ1-2	few	TGCAGTGCCCTGGGGGCAGTCTATGGCTACACCTTC	CSALGAVYGYTF
TRBV7-2	-	TRBJ2-5	-	TGTGCCAGCAGCTATTACAGGGCCCAAGAGACCCAGTACTTC	CASSYYRAQETQYF
TRBV13	TRBD2	TRBJ2-5	once	TGTGCCAGCAGCTTACAGCTAGCGGGGGAACGAGAGACCCAGTACTTC	CASSLQLAGERETQYF
TRBV20-1	TRBD2	TRBJ2-3	-	TGCAGTGCTAGTCCGGGGGGGGGCACAGATACGCAGTATTTT	CSASPGGGTDTQYF
TRBV3-1	TRBD2	TRBJ2-7	-	TGTGCCAGCAGCTCCCCCCTGCGGGGGGGAGAGCAGTACTTC	CASSSPLRGGEQYF
TRBV29-1	-	TRBJ1-1	-	TGCAGCGTTGGACAGAGTCAAAACACTGAAGCTTTCTTT	CSVGQSQNTEAFF
TRBV20-1	-	TRBJ2-3	few	TGCAGTGCTAGAGAGACAGCCCTCCCGGATACGCAGTATTTT	CSARETALPDTQYF
TRBV7-2	-	TRBJ2-7	few	TGTGCCAGCAGCCCGAGGGGGGTCTCCTACGAGCAGTACTTC	CASSPRGVSYEQYF
TRBV6-5	-	TRBJ2-1	many	TGTGCCAGCCGCATACAGGGTTCCTACAATGAGCAGTTCTTC	CASRIQGSYNEQFF
TRBV28	TRBD2	TRBJ2-5	-	TGTGCCAGCAGTTTATGGAGCGGGGTCCAAGAGACCCAGTACTTC	CASSLWSGVQETQYF
TRBV24-1	TRBD2	TRBJ2-3	-	TGTGCCACCAGTGACCCGCGGGGGAGCGCAGATACGCAGTATTTT	CATSDPRGSADTQYF
TRBV6-4	-	TRBJ1-1	few	TGTGCCAGCAGTGACCACGGGACACAGAACACTGAAGCTTTCTTT	CASSDHGTQNTEAFF
TRBV27	-	TRBJ1-2	-	TGTGCCAGCAGTCCAAATACAGGGTTCCTTGGCTACACCTTC	CASSPNTGFLGYTF
TRBV27	TRBD1	TRBJ1-2	-	TGTGCCAGCAGCCCGGGACAGGGGACGCTTGGCTACACCTTC	CASSPGQGTLGYTF
TRBV2	TRBD1	TRBJ1-2	-	TGTGCCAGCAGTGAAACGCCTCGACAGGGTGGGGATGGCTACACCTTC	CASSETPRQGGDGYTF